This paragraph reports one T cell receptor beta chain. The data derive from a study of blood T cell repertoires in COVID-19. Study context: COVID-19 samples from acute and convalescent phases originated in the United States, Italy and Spain. T cells, B-cell-depleted T cells, or PBMCs supplied cDNA or gDNA.

Germline V CDR1 and CDR2: SGHAT, FQNNGV. This CDR3 region has 14 residues. Trimming pared 5 bases from V and 2 bases from J, leaving 13 bases between. The protocol was immunoSEQ multiplex PCR, while the TCRdb copy is restricted to in-frame clones and leaves out a portion. Among about 140,000 clones listed, approximately 86% were seen once. The sample was peripheral blood. This TCR was recovered from a woman aged 60-75 years with acute or convalescent COVID-19. The rearrangement uses TRBV11-2 and TRBJ2-7, with D possibly TRBD2 on 5 matching bases. For the CDR3, the DNA is TGTGCCAGCAGCCCTCTCCGGGGAACCTACGAGCAGTACTTC. It codes for CASSPLRGTYEQYF.